The clone carrying this T cell receptor (beta chain) occurred many times. Its matching antigen is unknown. From the reads, TCRdb called clonotypes with MiXCR, one entry per CDR3 protein. The sample records around 100,000 distinct CDR3 sequences, roughly 41% being singletons. This CDR3 spans 13 amino acids. With V trimmed by 10 bases and J by 4 bases, 7 bases remained unmatched. Germline CDR1 and CDR2: SNHLY and FYNNEI. The sample belongs to a study of T cell repertoires in cytomegalovirus infection. Study information: CMV epitopes used comprised recently identified HLA-C-restricted ones and well-studied HLA-B-restricted ones. Public TCR beta signatures provided an indication of both CMV infection and a matching HLA type. Study-level findings and limits: Totalled public TCR beta family frequency picked out people who carried CMV plus the relevant HLA. Dominating the ex vivo response were HLA-C-restricted CMV-specific TCR beta clonotypes.

The sequence derives from a human donor in good health (CMV status not recorded). Some clones in this sample may be carry-over from other donors' samples. The source material was CD8+ T cells from cultured PBMCs, sampled from culture after CMV antigen stimulation. The chain couples TRBV2 to TRBJ2-7; 10 nucleotides align to TRBD1. Here the CDR3 DNA reads TGTGCCACCACGACAGGGGGCAAGTACGAGCAGTACTTC. Protein product: CATTTGGKYEQYF.